This record concerns one T cell receptor (beta chain) sequence. Antigen: not known. Then a second PCR, running roughly 7 to 11 cycles, was carried out with a sample-barcoded 5' primer and a J-beta primer mix. TCRdb reprocessed the 5' RACE reads via MiXCR and lists one record per CDR3 protein. The sample has 1 million to 1.2 million distinct CDR3 sequences, more than 30% seen once. This sample was included in a study of blood T cells in healthy people across ages. Study outcomes and limitations: Roughly linear declines in TCR beta diversity per million T cells occurred with age. Reliance upon unsorted PBMCs precluded definitive naive versus antigen-experienced comparison. Long-lived donors exceeded aged donors in naive CD4+ cells and diversity.

Donation came from healthy Caucasian individuals in Russia who were aged roughly 6 to 95. This receptor was taken from a man aged 18 to 29 in good health. The sequenced sample was blood.

DNA of the CDR3: TGTGCCATCAACGGGTTCTCTAGCGGGGGGCGGGAAGATACGCAGTATTTT. The encoded protein is CAINGFSSGGREDTQYF. The chain joins TRBV6-1 to TRBJ2-3, with TRBD2 matching 11 bases. The germline V gene encodes CDR1 MNHNS and CDR2 SASEGT. J gave up 5 bases and V 10 bases, and 17 bases lay outside the gene matches. The CDR3 runs 17 residues.